What follows describes a single T cell receptor (beta chain). Produced via immunoSEQ multiplex PCR; TCRdb's table is partial and in-frame only. Seen here are some 81,000 clones, 80% to 90% observed once, and the top ten hold around 5.9%. CDR1 and CDR2 (germline): SNHLY, FYNNEI. CDR3 length equals 13 residues. V lost 5 bases and J lost 5; bases outside the gene matches: 4. Blood samples were obtained at baseline, cycle 4 day 1, and cycle 7 day 1. These data originate in a study of OX40 agonist ivuxolimab in advanced cancers. Study information: Dose-escalation patients' cancers were hepatocellular carcinoma, melanoma, renal cell or head and neck cancer. Antecedent anti-PD-1, anti-PD-L1 or anti-CTLA-4 therapy was permissible, with approximately 44% having received some. Three dose-escalation patients had partial responses: one with hepatocellular carcinoma and two with cutaneous melanoma.

This TCR was recovered from an adult with an advanced solid tumor such as melanoma, head and neck, liver or kidney cancer. The gene calls are TRBV2 and TRBJ2-3, with 7 bases identical to TRBD1. Sequenced material: CD4+ or CD8+ T cells sorted from blood, taken in a trial of the OX40 agonist ivuxolimab. CDR3 sequence reads: CASSLNRGDTQYF. CDR3 nucleotide sequence: TGTGCCAGCAGTTTAAACAGGGGAGATACGCAGTATTTT.